The source of this TCR beta chain is a study of cytomegalovirus exposure and HLA in healthy donors (dated by TCRdb to about 2017). For the study in its entirety: According to a later analysis, one platform produced both the 100 to 150 validation repertoires and the 666 repertoires of the first cohort. In addition to the first cohort of 666 subjects, a separate validation cohort of 130 or so different subjects was used. To predict cytomegalovirus infection status, the study brought together high-throughput TCR immunosequencing, statistical association of individual TCRs with disease status, and machine learning. The aim of the study was to test whether cataloging public T cell receptors could identify signatures of past pathogen exposure.

As to this clone: Its antigen is not yet known. Base-call qualities are not available, and no considerably larger clone is one nucleotide away.

The donors were included in the validation cohort of over a hundred subjects, a group kept apart from the roughly 730-subject first cohort. The investigation overall reported the following: The classifier was reported to diagnose cytomegalovirus status with high specificity and sensitivity in both the original and validation cohorts. According to the authors, the approach could potentially be generalized to other disease states and immunological phenotypes. A total of 150 or so TCR beta chains were listed by the study as associated with cytomegalovirus. All 120 or so repertoires were used to score co-occurrence in the validation cohort in a later analysis, because that analysis had no HLA typing for the cohort. A few of the identified cytomegalovirus-associated TCR beta chains were confirmed in vitro to be specific for cytomegalovirus antigens. Subsequent analysis determined that TCRs grouped into clusters in the first cohort also showed a tendency toward co-occurrence across the roughly 120 validation repertoires, and roughly 94% of cluster scores exceeded 0. Most TCR sequences were observed very rarely across donors, whereas some public TCRs were present in many individuals.

The library was produced with the immunoSEQ multiplex PCR assay. The source study handled its data this way. A statistical classification framework was built to diagnose cytomegalovirus status from the catalog of TCR beta chain sequences. TCRdb holds this immuneACCESS table with in-frame rearrangements only. Some clones are missing; in checked studies, unresolved V genes explain under half, and the rest has no known cause. V and J calls and clone size follow that table, whereas D and trimming were derived from the DNA. The sample data list 150,000 to 160,000 clones, and 70% to 90% of these were observed just once. Together, the top ten hold about 20% of the sample. The TCR was taken from a man between 18 and 29 years old in good health and CMV-seropositive. Sequencing was performed on PBMCs.

The CDR3 here reads CASSFGTGNQPQHF. The bases are TGTGCCAGCAGCTTCGGGACAGGGAATCAGCCCCAGCATTTT. The V gene is TRBV7-9 and the J gene is TRBJ1-5; a stretch of 9 junction bases matches TRBD1. The germline V gene (reference sequence) specifies SEHNR as CDR1 and FQNEAQ as CDR2. At the junction V is shortened by 3 bases and J by 4 bases; bases outside the gene matches: 1. Reading from cysteine to phenylalanine, the CDR3 counts 14 amino acids. Of all the DNA, just the CDR3 is kept, 42 bases in frame from base 1.